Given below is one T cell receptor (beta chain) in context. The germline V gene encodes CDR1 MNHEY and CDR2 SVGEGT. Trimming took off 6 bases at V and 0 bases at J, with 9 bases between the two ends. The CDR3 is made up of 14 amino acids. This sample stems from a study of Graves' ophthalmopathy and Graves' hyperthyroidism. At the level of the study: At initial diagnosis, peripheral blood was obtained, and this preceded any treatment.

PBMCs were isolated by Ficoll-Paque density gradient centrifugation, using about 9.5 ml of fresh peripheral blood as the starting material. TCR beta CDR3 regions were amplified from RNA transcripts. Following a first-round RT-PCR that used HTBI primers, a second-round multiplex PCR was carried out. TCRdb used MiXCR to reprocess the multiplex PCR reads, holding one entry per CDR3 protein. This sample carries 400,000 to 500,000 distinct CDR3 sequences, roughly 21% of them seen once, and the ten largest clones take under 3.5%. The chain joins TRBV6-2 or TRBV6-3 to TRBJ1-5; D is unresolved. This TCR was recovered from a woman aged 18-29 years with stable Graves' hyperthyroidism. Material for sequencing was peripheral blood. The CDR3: CASRWGYSNQPQHF. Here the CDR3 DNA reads TGTGCCAGCAGATGGGGTTATAGCAATCAGCCCCAGCATTTT.